This T cell receptor beta chain was found in a study of identical twins. Study-wide results and limits: Recombination models fit unrelated individuals' TCR alpha sharing but underestimated twins'. Out-of-frame alpha sequences shared by twins showed excess low generation probability.

Comments on this clonotype: Its antigen remains unknown.

TCRdb passed the 5' RACE reads through MiXCR, listing each CDR3 protein once. The repertoire holds approximately 490,000 distinct CDR3 sequences, with 20% to 25% as singletons. The V gene's germline CDR1 is SGHRS and CDR2 YFSETQ. The CDR3 is 15 amino acids. J gave up 2 bases and V 0 bases, and 3 bases lay outside the gene matches. These data also featured in a second study, about yellow fever vaccine responses in identical twins.

The source is a woman under 30 in good health. The chain employs TRBV5-1 and TRBJ2-7; 9 positions match TRBD2. Sequencing was performed on CD4+ T cells sorted from blood. The CDR3 loop is CASSLESSGTYEQYF. The DNA of the CDR3 is TGCGCCAGCAGCTTGGAGTCTAGCGGGACCTACGAGCAGTACTTC.